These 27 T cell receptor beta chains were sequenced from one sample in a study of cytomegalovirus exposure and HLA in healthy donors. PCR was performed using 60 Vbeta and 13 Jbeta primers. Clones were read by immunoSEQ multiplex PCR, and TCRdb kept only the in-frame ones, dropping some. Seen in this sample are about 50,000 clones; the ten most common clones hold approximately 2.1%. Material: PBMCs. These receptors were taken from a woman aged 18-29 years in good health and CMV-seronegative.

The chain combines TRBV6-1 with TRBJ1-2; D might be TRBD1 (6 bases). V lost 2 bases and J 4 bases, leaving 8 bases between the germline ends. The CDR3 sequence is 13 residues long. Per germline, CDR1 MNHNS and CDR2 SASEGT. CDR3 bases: TGTGCCAGCAGTGAACAGGGGAGCTATGGCTACACCTTC. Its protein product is CASSEQGSYGYTF.

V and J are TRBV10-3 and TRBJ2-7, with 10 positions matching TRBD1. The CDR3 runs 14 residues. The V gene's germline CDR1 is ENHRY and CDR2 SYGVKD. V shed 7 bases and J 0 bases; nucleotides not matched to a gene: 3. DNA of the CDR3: TGTGCCATCACCCGGACAGGGGGCTCCTACGAGCAGTACTTC. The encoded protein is CAITRTGGSYEQYF.

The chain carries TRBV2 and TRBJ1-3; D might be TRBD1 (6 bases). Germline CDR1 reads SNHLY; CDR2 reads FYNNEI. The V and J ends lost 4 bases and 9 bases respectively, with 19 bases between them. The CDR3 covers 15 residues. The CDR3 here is CASSGDRSTLGTIYF. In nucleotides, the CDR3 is TGTGCCAGCAGTGGAGACAGGAGCACGCTGGGCACCATATATTTT.

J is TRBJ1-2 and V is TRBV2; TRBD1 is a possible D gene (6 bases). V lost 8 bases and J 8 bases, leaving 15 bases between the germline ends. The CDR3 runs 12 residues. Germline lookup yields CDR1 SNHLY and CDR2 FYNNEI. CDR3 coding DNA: TGTGCCAGCCGGGAACAGGGTGACGGCTACACCTTC. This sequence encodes CASREQGDGYTF.

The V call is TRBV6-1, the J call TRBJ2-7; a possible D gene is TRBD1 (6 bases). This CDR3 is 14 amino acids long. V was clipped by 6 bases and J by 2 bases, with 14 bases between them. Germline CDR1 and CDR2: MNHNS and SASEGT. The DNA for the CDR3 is TGTGCCAGCAGCTCCGACAGGTTCGCCTACGAGCAGTACTTC. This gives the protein CASSSDRFAYEQYF.

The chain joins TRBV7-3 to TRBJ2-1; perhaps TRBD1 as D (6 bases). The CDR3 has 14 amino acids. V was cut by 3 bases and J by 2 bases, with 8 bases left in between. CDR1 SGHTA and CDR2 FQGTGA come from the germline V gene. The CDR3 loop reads CASSFGQTYNEQFF. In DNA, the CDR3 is TGTGCCAGCAGCTTCGGACAGACCTACAATGAGCAGTTCTTC.

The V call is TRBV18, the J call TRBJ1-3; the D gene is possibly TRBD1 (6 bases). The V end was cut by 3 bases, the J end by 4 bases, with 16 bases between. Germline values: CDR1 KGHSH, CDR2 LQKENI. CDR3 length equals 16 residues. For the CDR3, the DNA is TGTGCCAGCTCACCGGGACAATTCGGGGCGGGAAACACCATATATTTT. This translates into CASSPGQFGAGNTIYF.

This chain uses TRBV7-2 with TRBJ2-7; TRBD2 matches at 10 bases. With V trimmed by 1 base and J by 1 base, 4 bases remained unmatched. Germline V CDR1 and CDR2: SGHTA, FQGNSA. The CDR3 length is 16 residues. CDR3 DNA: TGTGCCAGCAGCTTAGGGGTAGCGGGGGGTTCCTACGAGCAGTACTTC. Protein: CASSLGVAGGSYEQYF.

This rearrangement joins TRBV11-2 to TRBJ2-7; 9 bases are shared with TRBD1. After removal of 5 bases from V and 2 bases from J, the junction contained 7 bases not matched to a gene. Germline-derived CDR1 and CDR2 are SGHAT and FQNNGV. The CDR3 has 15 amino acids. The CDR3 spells CASSQRRQGAYEQYF. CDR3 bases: TGTGCCAGCAGCCAAAGAAGACAGGGGGCCTACGAGCAGTACTTC.

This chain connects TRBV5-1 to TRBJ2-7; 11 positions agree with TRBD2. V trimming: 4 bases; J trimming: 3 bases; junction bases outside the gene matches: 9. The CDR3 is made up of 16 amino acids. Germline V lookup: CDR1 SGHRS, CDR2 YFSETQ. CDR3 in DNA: TGCGCCAGCAGCCAACTAGCGGGAGCCCTTTTCTACGAGCAGTACTTC. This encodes CASSQLAGALFYEQYF.

The CDR3 reads CASSQGFGKLRSNQPQHF. The CDR3 DNA is TGCGCCAGCAGCCAAGGATTTGGAAAGTTGAGGAGCAATCAGCCCCAGCATTTT. V is TRBV4-1 and J is TRBJ1-5, with unresolved D. CDR1 MGHRA and CDR2 YSYEKL come from the germline V gene. The CDR3 sequence is 18 residues long. Trimming left V 1 base short and J 1 base short, with 17 bases between.

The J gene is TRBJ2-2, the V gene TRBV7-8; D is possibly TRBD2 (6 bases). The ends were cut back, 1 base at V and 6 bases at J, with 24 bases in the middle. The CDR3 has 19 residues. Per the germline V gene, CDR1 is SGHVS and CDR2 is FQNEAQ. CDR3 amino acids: CASSLGGLLAGTKSGELFF. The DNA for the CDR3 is TGTGCCAGCAGCTTAGGCGGTTTACTGGCGGGGACGAAGTCCGGGGAGCTGTTTTTT.

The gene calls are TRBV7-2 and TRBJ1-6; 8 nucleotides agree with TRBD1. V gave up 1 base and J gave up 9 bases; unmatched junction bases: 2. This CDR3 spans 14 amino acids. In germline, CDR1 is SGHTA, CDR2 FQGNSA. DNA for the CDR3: TGTGCCAGCAGCTTAGGACAGGGGAGTTCACCCCTCCACTTT. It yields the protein CASSLGQGSSPLHF.

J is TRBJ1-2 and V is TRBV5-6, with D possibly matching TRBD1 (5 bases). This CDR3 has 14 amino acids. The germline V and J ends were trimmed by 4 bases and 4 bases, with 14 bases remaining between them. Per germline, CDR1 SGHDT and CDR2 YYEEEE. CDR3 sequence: CASSPRAGTYGYTF. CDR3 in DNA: TGTGCCAGCAGCCCCAGGGCAGGAACCTATGGCTACACCTTC.

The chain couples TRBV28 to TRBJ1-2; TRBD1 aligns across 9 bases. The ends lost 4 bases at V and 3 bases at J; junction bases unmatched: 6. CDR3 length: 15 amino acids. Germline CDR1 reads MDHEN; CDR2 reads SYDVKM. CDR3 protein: CASSSQGARDYGYTF. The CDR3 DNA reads TGTGCCAGCAGTTCACAGGGGGCGCGGGACTATGGCTACACCTTC.

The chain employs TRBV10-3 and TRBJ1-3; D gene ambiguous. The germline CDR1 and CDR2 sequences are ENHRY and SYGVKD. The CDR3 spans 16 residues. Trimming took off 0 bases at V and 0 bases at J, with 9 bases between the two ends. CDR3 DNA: TGTGCCATCAGTGAGTCCCGGTCTAGCTCTGGAAACACCATATATTTT. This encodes CAISESRSSSGNTIYF.

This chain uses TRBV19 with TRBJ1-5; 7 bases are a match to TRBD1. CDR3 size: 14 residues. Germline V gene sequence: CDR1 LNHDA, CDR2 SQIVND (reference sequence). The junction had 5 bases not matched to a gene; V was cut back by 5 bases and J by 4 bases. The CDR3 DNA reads TGTGCCAGTAGTGGAGGGGGCGGGAATCAGCCCCAGCATTTT. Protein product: CASSGGGGNQPQHF. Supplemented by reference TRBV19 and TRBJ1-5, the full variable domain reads DGGITQSPKYLFRKEGQNVTLSCEQNLNHDAMYWYRQDPGQGLRLIYYSQIVNDFQKGDIAEGYSVSREKKESFPLTVTSAQKNPTAFYLCASSGGGGNQPQHFGDGTRLSIL.

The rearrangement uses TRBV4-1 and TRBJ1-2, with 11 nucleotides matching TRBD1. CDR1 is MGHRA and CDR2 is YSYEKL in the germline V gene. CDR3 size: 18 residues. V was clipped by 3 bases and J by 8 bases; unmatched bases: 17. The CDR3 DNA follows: TGCGCCAGCAGCCACTCACCGGCGAGGGACAGGGGGAGTGTAGGCTACACCTTC. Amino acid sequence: CASSHSPARDRGSVGYTF.

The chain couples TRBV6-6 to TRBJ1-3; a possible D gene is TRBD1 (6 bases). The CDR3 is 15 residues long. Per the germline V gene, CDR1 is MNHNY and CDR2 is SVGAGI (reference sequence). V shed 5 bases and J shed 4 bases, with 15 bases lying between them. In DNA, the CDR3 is TGTGCCAGCAGTCAACAGGGTCGAGGAGGAAACACCATATATTTT. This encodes CASSQQGRGGNTIYF.

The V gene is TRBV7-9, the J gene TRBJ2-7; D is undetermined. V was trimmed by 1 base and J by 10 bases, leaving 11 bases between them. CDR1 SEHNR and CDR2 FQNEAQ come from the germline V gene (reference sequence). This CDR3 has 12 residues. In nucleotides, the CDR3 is TGTGCCAGCAGCTTAGGCAGGTCCGTACAGTACTTC. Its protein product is CASSLGRSVQYF.

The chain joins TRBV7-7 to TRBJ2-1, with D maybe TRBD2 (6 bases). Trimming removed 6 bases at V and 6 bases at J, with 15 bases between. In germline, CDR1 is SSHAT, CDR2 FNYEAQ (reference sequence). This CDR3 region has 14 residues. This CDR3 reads CASSLVGGFNEQFF. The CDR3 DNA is TGTGCCAGCAGTCTAGTGGGGGGTTTCAATGAGCAGTTCTTC.

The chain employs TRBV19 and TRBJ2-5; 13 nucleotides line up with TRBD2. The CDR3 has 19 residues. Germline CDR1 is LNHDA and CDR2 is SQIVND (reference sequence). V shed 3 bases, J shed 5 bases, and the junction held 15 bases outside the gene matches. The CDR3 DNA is TGTGCCAGTAGTATGCAGGGCGGCGGACTAGCGGGAGAATGGGAGACCCAGTACTTC. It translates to CASSMQGGGLAGEWETQYF.

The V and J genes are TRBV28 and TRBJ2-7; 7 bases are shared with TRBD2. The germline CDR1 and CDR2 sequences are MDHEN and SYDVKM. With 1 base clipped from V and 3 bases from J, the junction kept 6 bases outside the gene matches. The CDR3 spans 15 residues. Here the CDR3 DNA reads TGTGCCAGCAGTTTATCGCTGCCGGGGGGCTACGAGCAGTACTTC. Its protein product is CASSLSLPGGYEQYF.

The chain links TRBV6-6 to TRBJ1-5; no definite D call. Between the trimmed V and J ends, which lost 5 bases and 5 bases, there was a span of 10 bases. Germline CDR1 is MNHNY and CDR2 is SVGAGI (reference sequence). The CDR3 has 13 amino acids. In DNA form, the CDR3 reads TGTGCCAGCAGTATAAGCCCCTATCAGCCCCAGCATTTT. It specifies CASSISPYQPQHF.

CDR3 region: CASSRDRGRLAEAFF. Here the CDR3 DNA reads TGTGCCAGCAGCCGGGACAGGGGGCGCCTCGCTGAAGCTTTCTTT. This chain connects TRBV14 to TRBJ1-1, with TRBD1 matching over 12 bases. Germline V gene sequence: CDR1 SGHDN, CDR2 FVKESK. Trimming cost V 4 bases and J 6 bases; bases outside gene matches: 6. The CDR3 runs 15 residues.

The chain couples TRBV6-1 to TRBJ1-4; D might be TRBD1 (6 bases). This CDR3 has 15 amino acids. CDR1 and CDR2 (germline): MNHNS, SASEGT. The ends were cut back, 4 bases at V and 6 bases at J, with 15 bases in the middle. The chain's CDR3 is CASSGLYGGDEKLFF. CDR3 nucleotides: TGTGCCAGCAGTGGCCTTTATGGGGGCGATGAAAAACTGTTTTTT.

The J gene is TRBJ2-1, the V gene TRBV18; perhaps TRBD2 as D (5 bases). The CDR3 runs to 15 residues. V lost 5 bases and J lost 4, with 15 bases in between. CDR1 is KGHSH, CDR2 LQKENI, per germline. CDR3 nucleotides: TGTGCCAGCTCAGATCTAGCAATTGGGTACAATGAGCAGTTCTTC. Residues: CASSDLAIGYNEQFF.